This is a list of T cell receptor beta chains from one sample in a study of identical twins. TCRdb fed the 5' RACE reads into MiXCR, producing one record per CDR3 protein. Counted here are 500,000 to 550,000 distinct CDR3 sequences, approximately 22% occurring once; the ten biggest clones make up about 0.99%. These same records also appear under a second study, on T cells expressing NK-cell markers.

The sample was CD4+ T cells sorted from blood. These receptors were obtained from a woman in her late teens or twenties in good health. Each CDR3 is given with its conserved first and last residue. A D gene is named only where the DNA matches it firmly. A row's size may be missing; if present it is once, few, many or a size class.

CDR3: CASSEAYEQYF
DNA: TGCGCCAGCAGCGAAGCCTACGAGCAGTACTTC
V: TRBV5-1
J: TRBJ2-7
D: -
size: many

CDR3: CASSLGGKVGEKLFF
DNA: TGCGCCAGCAGCTTGGGGGGAAAAGTGGGTGAAAAACTGTTTTTT
V: TRBV5-1
J: TRBJ1-4
D: -
size: few

CDR3: CASSQGQTYNEQFF
DNA: TGTGCCAGCAGCCAGGGACAAACCTACAATGAGCAGTTCTTC
V: TRBV9
J: TRBJ2-1
D: -
size: few

CDR3: CASSQVLGIRNTEAFF
DNA: TGTGCCAGCAGCCAAGTACTGGGAATTAGGAACACTGAAGCTTTCTTT
V: TRBV3-1
J: TRBJ1-1
D: -
size: -

CDR3: CASSPAYFTEAFF
DNA: TGTGCCAGCAGCCCCGCGTACTTCACTGAAGCTTTCTTT
V: TRBV7-2
J: TRBJ1-1
D: -
size: few

CDR3: CAAGVSYGYTF
DNA: TGTGCCGCAGGGGTCTCCTATGGCTACACCTTC
V: TRBV10-3
J: TRBJ1-2
D: -
size: -

CDR3: CSARPTQGMGTEAFF
DNA: TGCAGTGCTAGGCCCACCCAGGGGATGGGCACTGAAGCTTTCTTT
V: TRBV20-1
J: TRBJ1-1
D: -
size: few

CDR3: CASSLNDNSPLHF
DNA: TGTGCCAGCAGTTTGAATGATAATTCACCCCTCCACTTT
V: TRBV12-3/TRBV12-4
J: TRBJ1-6
D: -
size: -

CDR3: CASKYQETQYF
DNA: TGTGCCAGCAAATACCAAGAGACCCAGTACTTC
V: TRBV2
J: TRBJ2-5
D: -
size: few

CDR3: CATSDYGRRGHGEQYF
DNA: TGTGCCACCAGTGATTACGGCAGACGGGGACATGGCGAGCAGTACTTC
V: TRBV24-1
J: TRBJ2-7
D: -
size: -

CDR3: CASRVGTANYGYTF
DNA: TGCGCCAGCAGAGTTGGGACAGCTAACTATGGCTACACCTTC
V: TRBV5-1
J: TRBJ1-2
D: TRBD1
size: few

CDR3: CATSDTRTGVTGELFF
DNA: TGTGCCACCAGTGACACTCGGACAGGGGTCACCGGGGAGCTGTTTTTT
V: TRBV24-1
J: TRBJ2-2
D: TRBD1
size: -

CDR3: CASSGGMGLGVKETQYF
DNA: TGTGCCAGCTCCGGTGGTATGGGACTTGGGGTCAAGGAGACCCAGTACTTC
V: TRBV7-9
J: TRBJ2-5
D: -
size: -

CDR3: CASSVVGGAYGYTF
DNA: TGTGCCAGCAGCGTCGTAGGGGGCGCGTATGGCTACACCTTC
V: TRBV6-1
J: TRBJ1-2
D: TRBD1
size: -

CDR3: CASSFFSADRGNQPQHF
DNA: TGTGCCAGCAGTTTTTTTTCCGCGGACAGGGGAAATCAGCCCCAGCATTTT
V: TRBV6-2/TRBV6-3
J: TRBJ1-5
D: TRBD1
size: few

CDR3: CSVVGQPANTEAFF
DNA: TGCAGCGTGGTGGGACAACCGGCAAACACTGAAGCTTTCTTT
V: TRBV29-1
J: TRBJ1-1
D: -
size: few

CDR3: CASSFAGEDTQYF
DNA: TGTGCCAGCAGCTTTGCCGGGGAAGATACGCAGTATTTT
V: TRBV7-3
J: TRBJ2-3
D: -
size: -

CDR3: CASSYGSGRAFNEQFF
DNA: TGTGCCAGCAGTTACGGTAGCGGGAGGGCCTTCAATGAGCAGTTCTTC
V: TRBV6-5
J: TRBJ2-1
D: TRBD2
size: few

CDR3: CSARDNQEGVNIQYF
DNA: TGCAGTGCTAGAGATAACCAGGAAGGGGTAAACATTCAGTACTTC
V: TRBV20-1
J: TRBJ2-4
D: -
size: -

CDR3: CSASPANTEAFF
DNA: TGCAGTGCTAGCCCTGCGAACACTGAAGCTTTCTTT
V: TRBV20-1
J: TRBJ1-1
D: -
size: -

CDR3: CSLGVNTEAFF
DNA: TGCAGTCTGGGGGTAAACACTGAAGCTTTCTTT
V: TRBV20-1
J: TRBJ1-1
D: -
size: few

CDR3: CASSSRGSGRETQYF
DNA: TGTGCCAGCAGCTCTCGAGGGTCCGGGAGGGAGACCCAGTACTTC
V: TRBV7-2
J: TRBJ2-5
D: TRBD2
size: few

CDR3: CASRLGGGDQETQYF
DNA: TGTGCAAGTCGCTTAGGGGGCGGCGATCAAGAGACCCAGTACTTC
V: TRBV12-2
J: TRBJ2-5
D: -
size: -

CDR3: CASSLGGGAYPELPQHF
DNA: TGTGCCAGCAGCCTGGGGGGGGGCGCTTATCCCGAGCTGCCCCAGCATTTT
V: TRBV6-1
J: TRBJ1-5
D: -
size: few

CDR3: CSAPRTGQETQYF
DNA: TGCAGTGCTCCGAGGACAGGCCAAGAGACCCAGTACTTC
V: TRBV20-1
J: TRBJ2-5
D: TRBD1
size: few

CDR3: CASSVAPGPGEQYF
DNA: TGTGCCAGCAGCGTAGCGCCAGGGCCAGGGGAGCAGTACTTC
V: TRBV9
J: TRBJ2-7
D: -
size: -

CDR3: CASSLSGHRSEQYF
DNA: TGTGCCAGCAGTTTAAGCGGGCACCGATCCGAGCAGTACTTC
V: TRBV12-3/TRBV12-4
J: TRBJ2-7
D: -
size: many

CDR3: CASSQGAGGPVGEQFF
DNA: TGTGCCAGCAGCCAAGGAGCGGGAGGACCAGTAGGGGAGCAGTTCTTC
V: TRBV3-1
J: TRBJ2-1
D: TRBD2
size: few

CDR3: CASSHRGHRDQPQHF
DNA: TGTGCCAGCAGCCACAGGGGGCACAGGGATCAGCCCCAGCATTTT
V: TRBV6-1
J: TRBJ1-5
D: TRBD1
size: -

CDR3: CASTPGTGKGYTF
DNA: TGCGCCAGCACCCCCGGGACAGGAAAGGGCTACACCTTC
V: TRBV5-1
J: TRBJ1-2
D: TRBD1
size: few

CDR3: CASSVARGRAGEGNEQFF
DNA: TGTGCCAGCAGCGTAGCACGGGGGCGAGCGGGCGAAGGCAATGAGCAGTTCTTC
V: TRBV9
J: TRBJ2-1
D: -
size: few

CDR3: CASSSRTGGSEQYF
DNA: TGTGCCAGCAGCTCCCGGACAGGGGGCAGCGAGCAGTACTTC
V: TRBV7-3
J: TRBJ2-7
D: TRBD1
size: few

CDR3: CSATGNAGNTIYF
DNA: TGCAGCGCTACAGGGAACGCTGGAAACACCATATATTTT
V: TRBV29-1
J: TRBJ1-3
D: -
size: once

CDR3: CASSKYGTDSYEQYF
DNA: TGTGCCAGTAGTAAATACGGGACGGATTCCTACGAGCAGTACTTC
V: TRBV19
J: TRBJ2-7
D: -
size: -

CDR3: CATGQGLIHEQFF
DNA: TGTGCCACCGGACAGGGGTTAATCCATGAGCAGTTCTTC
V: TRBV12-3/TRBV12-4
J: TRBJ2-1
D: TRBD1
size: -

CDR3: CASSPTVIAGYNEQFF
DNA: TGTGCCAGCAGTCCGACGGTGATAGCGGGCTACAATGAGCAGTTCTTC
V: TRBV12-3/TRBV12-4
J: TRBJ2-1
D: TRBD2
size: -

CDR3: CSARVGGAQETQYF
DNA: TGCAGTGCTAGAGTGGGGGGGGCTCAAGAGACCCAGTACTTC
V: TRBV20-1
J: TRBJ2-5
D: -
size: few

CDR3: CASSLEALPSLAKNIQYF
DNA: TGTGCCAGCAGCTTAGAGGCCTTGCCCAGTTTAGCCAAAAACATTCAGTACTTC
V: TRBV11-2
J: TRBJ2-4
D: -
size: -

CDR3: CSRGGSPYEQYF
DNA: TGCAGTCGAGGGGGCTCTCCCTACGAGCAGTACTTC
V: TRBV20-1
J: TRBJ2-7
D: TRBD1
size: few

CDR3: CASSQAGGGTEAFF
DNA: TGCGCCAGCAGCCAAGCGGGGGGAGGCACTGAAGCTTTCTTT
V: TRBV4-3
J: TRBJ1-1
D: -
size: -

CDR3: CASRTQGSGELFF
DNA: TGTGCCAGCAGAACACAGGGATCCGGGGAGCTGTTTTTT
V: TRBV6-2/TRBV6-3
J: TRBJ2-2
D: -
size: -

CDR3: CASSFSSDRIYEQYF
DNA: TGCGCCAGCAGCTTTTCCTCGGACAGGATCTACGAGCAGTACTTC
V: TRBV5-1
J: TRBJ2-7
D: TRBD1
size: few

CDR3: CASNPGPGLAPQYF
DNA: TGTGCCAGCAATCCAGGTCCAGGGCTAGCGCCGCAGTACTTC
V: TRBV2
J: TRBJ2-7
D: -
size: -

CDR3: CSAPGTGANEQYF
DNA: TGCAGTGCCCCCGGGACAGGGGCCAACGAGCAGTACTTC
V: TRBV20-1
J: TRBJ2-7
D: TRBD1
size: few

CDR3: CASSSGLAGAGETQYF
DNA: TGTGCCAGCAGTTCGGGACTAGCGGGAGCGGGAGAGACCCAGTACTTC
V: TRBV12-3/TRBV12-4
J: TRBJ2-5
D: TRBD2
size: many

CDR3: CASSQVGRTDTQYF
DNA: TGCGCCAGCAGCCAAGTGGGTAGGACAGATACGCAGTATTTT
V: TRBV4-1
J: TRBJ2-3
D: -
size: -

CDR3: CASSWRGTGVSEKLFF
DNA: TGCGCCAGCAGCTGGAGGGGGACAGGGGTTAGTGAAAAACTGTTTTTT
V: TRBV5-1
J: TRBJ1-4
D: TRBD1
size: -

CDR3: CAWSIGSISEQFF
DNA: TGTGCCTGGAGTATAGGTAGCATATCCGAGCAGTTCTTC
V: TRBV30
J: TRBJ2-1
D: -
size: -

CDR3: CASSVDWATDTQYF
DNA: TGTGCCAGCAGCGTAGACTGGGCCACAGATACGCAGTATTTT
V: TRBV9
J: TRBJ2-3
D: -
size: -

CDR3: CASSPMGLPEQFF
DNA: TGTGCCAGCAGCCCCATGGGACTACCCGAGCAGTTCTTC
V: TRBV3-1
J: TRBJ2-1
D: TRBD2
size: few